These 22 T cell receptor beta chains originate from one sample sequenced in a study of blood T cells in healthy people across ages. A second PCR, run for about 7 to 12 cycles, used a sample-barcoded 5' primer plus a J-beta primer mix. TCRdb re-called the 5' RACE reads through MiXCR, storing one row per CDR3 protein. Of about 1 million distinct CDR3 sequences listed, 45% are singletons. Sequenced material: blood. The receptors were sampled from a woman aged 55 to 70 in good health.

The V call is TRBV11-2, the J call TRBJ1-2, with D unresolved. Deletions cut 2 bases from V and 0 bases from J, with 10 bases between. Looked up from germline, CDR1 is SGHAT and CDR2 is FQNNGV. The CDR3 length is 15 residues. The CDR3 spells CASSLKIKANYGYTF. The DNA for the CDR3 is TGTGCCAGCAGCTTAAAGATAAAAGCTAACTATGGCTACACCTTC.

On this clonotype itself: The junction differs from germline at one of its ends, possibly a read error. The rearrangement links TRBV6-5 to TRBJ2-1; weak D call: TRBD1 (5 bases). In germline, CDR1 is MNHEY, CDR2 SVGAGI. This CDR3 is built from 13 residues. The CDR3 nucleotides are TGTGCCAGCAAACCCTGGGCGGACAATGGGCAGTTCTTC. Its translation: CASKPWADNGQFF.

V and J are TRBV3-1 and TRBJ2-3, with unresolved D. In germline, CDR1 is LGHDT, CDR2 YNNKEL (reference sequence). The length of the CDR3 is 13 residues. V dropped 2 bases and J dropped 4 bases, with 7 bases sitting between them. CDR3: CASSQLVSDTQYF. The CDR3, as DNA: TGTGCCAGCAGCCAATTGGTATCAGATACGCAGTATTTT.

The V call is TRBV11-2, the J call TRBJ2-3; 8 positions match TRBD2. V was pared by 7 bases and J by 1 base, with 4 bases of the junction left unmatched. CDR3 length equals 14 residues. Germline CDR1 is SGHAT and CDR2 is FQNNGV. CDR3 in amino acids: CASNIAGRTDTQYF. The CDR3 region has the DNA TGTGCCAGCAACATAGCGGGACGCACAGATACGCAGTATTTT.

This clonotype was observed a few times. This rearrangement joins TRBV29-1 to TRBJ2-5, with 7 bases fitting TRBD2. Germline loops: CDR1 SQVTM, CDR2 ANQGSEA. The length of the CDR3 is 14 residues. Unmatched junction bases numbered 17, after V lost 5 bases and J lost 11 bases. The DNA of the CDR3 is TGCAGCGTTTCCCCGGGACTACAGAACAATGAGCAGTACTTC. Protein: CSVSPGLQNNEQYF.

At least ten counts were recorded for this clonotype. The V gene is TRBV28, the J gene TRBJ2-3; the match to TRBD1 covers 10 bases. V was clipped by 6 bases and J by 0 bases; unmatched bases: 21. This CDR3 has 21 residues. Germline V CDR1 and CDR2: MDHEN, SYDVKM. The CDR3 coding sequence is TGTGCCAGCAGCCCCACCCACATGTGGGACAGGGGCGAGGGAAGCACAGATACGCAGTATTTT. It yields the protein CASSPTHMWDRGEGSTDTQYF.

CDR3 sequence reads: CASSQDRNTQYF. DNA of the CDR3: TGTGCCAGCAGCCAAGATCGGAATACGCAGTATTTT. The rearrangement links TRBV3-1 to TRBJ2-3, with D unclear. The CDR3 has 12 residues. V was trimmed by 0 bases and J by 7 bases, leaving 5 bases between them. Germline-derived CDR1 and CDR2 are LGHDT and YNNKEL (reference sequence).

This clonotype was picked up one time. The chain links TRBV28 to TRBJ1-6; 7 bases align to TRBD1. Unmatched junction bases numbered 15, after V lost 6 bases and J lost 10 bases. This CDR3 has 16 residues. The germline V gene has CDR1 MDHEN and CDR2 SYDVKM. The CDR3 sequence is CASSPNRDRLGSPLHF. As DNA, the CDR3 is TGTGCCAGCAGCCCAAACCGGGACAGATTAGGGTCACCCCTCCACTTT.

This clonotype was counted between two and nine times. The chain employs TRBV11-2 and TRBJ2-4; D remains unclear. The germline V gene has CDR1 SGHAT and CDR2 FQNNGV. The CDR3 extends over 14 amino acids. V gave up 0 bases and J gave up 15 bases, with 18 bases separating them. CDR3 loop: CASSLDGPTFRRYF. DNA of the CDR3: TGTGCCAGCAGCTTAGACGGGCCAACCTTTAGGCGGTACTTC.

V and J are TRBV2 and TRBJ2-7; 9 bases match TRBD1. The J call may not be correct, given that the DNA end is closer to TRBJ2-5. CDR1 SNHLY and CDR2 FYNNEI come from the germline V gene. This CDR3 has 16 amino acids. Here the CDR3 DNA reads TGTGCCAGCAAGCACATGACGGGACAGGGAAGGGAGACCCAGTACTTC. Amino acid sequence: CASKHMTGQGRETQYF.

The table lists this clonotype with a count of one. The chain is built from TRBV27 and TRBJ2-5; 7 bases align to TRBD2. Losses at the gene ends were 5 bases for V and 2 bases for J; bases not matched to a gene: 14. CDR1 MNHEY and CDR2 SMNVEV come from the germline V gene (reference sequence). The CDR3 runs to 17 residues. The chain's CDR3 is CASSPIGPSGFQETQYF. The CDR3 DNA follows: TGTGCCAGCAGTCCTATAGGACCTAGCGGATTTCAAGAGACCCAGTACTTC.

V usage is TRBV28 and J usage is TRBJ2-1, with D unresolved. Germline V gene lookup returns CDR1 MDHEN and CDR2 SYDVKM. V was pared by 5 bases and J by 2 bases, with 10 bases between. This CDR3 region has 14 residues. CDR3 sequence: CASSGAPPYNEQFF. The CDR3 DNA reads TGTGCCAGCAGTGGAGCCCCTCCCTACAATGAGCAGTTCTTC.

The CDR3 spells CASSEFTGAQYF. The CDR3 region has the DNA TGTGCCAGCAGTGAATTTACGGGAGCCCAGTACTTC. The J gene is TRBJ2-5, the V gene TRBV25-1; possible D gene TRBD2, 6 bases. CDR3 length equals 12 residues. The germline V gene has CDR1 MGHDK and CDR2 SYGVNS. V was clipped by 1 base and J by 9 bases, with 9 bases between them.

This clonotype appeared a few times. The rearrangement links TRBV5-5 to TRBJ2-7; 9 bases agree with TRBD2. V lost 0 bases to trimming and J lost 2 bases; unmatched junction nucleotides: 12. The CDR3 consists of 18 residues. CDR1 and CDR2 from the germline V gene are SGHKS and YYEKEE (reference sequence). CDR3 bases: TGTGCCAGCAGCTTGGCGGACGCGCTAGCGGGGAGAACCTACGAGCAGTACTTC. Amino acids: CASSLADALAGRTYEQYF.

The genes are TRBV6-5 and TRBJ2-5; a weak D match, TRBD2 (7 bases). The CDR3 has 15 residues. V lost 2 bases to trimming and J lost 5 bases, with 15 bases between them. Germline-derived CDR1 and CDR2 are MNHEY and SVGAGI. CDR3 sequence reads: CASSYGGGSRETQYF. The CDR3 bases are TGTGCCAGCAGTTACGGGGGCGGGAGTCGGGAGACCCAGTACTTC.

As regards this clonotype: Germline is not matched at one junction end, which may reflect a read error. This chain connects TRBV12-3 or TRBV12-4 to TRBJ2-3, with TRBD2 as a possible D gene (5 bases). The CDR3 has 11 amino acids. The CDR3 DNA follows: TGTGCCAGCAGTTTTCGGGATACGCGGTATTTT. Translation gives CASSFRDTRYF.

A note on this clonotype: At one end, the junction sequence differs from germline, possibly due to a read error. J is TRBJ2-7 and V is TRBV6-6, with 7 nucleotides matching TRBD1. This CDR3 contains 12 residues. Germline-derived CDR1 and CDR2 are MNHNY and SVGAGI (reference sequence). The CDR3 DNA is TGTCCCAGCACGACCGGGGACAGCGAGCAGTACTTC. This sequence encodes CPSTTGDSEQYF.

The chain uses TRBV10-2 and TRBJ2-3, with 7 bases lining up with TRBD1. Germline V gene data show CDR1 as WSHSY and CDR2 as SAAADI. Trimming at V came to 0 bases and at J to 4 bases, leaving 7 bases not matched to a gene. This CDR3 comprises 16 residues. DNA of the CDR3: TGCGCCAGCAGTGAGTCGGGATTTACAGGGGCAGATACGCAGTATTTT. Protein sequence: CASSESGFTGADTQYF.

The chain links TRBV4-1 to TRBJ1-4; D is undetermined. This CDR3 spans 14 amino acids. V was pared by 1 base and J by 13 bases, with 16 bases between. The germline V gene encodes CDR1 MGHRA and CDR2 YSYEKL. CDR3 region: CASSQVGSRASLFF. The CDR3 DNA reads TGCGCCAGCAGCCAAGTGGGATCACGGGCATCACTGTTTTTT.

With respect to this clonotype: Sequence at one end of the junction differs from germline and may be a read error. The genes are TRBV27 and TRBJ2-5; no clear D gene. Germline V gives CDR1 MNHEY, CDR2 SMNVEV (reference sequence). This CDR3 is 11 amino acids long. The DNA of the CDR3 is TGTGCCAGCACTTTAAGGGAGACCCAGTACTTC. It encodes CASTLRETQYF.

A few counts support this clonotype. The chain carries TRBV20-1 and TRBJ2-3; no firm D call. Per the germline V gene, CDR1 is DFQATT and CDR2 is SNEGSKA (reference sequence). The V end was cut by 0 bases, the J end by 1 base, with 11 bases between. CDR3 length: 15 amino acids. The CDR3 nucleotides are TGCAGTGCTAGAGATTCGTGGGTTGGCACAGATACGCAGTATTTT. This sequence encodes CSARDSWVGTDTQYF.

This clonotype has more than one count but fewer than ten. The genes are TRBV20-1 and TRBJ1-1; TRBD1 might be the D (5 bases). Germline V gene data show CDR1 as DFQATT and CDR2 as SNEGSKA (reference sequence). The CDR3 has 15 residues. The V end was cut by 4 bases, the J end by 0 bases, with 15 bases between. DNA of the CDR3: TGCAGTGCTAACGTAGGGGCAGCCATGAACACTGAAGCTTTCTTT. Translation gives CSANVGAAMNTEAFF.